This TCR beta chain was obtained from a study of response to subunit inactivated influenza vaccine. Study results and caveats: After each seasonal influenza vaccination, few new T cells are recruited, the authors suggested.

TCRdb used MiXCR to reprocess the RT-PCR reads, holding one entry per CDR3 protein. This sample has 150,000 to 200,000 distinct CDR3 sequences, with around 12% found just once. There are many counts of this clonotype. Its antigen is unidentified. These data were likewise used in another study, on T cells expressing NK-cell markers. That paper notes: TCR beta cDNA was generated via 5'RACE template switching incorporating UMIs. Several of the experiments relied on an anti-gamma-delta TCR antibody so that only alpha-beta TCR T cells were sorted. CD8+ T cells in over 5 donors included dominant NKG2C+ clonotypes at about 1.0-7.5%. These clonotypes additionally ranked first within the CD3+CD56-NKG2C+ fraction of a handful of donors.

The specimen was CD8+ T cells sorted from PBMCs, collected approximately 13 days after vaccination. The source of this sequence is a man in his fifties who received an inactivated influenza vaccine.

The CDR3 DNA is TGTGCCAGCAGCTTAGGCGGGGGCACTGAAGCTTTCTTT. Translating it yields CASSLGGGTEAFF. The chain links TRBV7-9 to TRBJ1-1, with D tentatively TRBD1 (5 bases). This CDR3 has 13 amino acids. Trimming removed 1 base at V and 4 bases at J, with 7 bases between. Germline V gives CDR1 SEHNR, CDR2 FQNEAQ (reference sequence). Complete variable domain (other parts from reference TRBV7-9 and TRBJ1-1): DTGVSQNPRHKITKRGQNVTFRCDPISEHNRLYWYRQTLGQGPEFLTYFQNEAQLEKSRLLSDRFSAERPKGSFSTLEIQRTEQGDSAMYLCASSLGGGTEAFFGQGTRLTVV.